This entry concerns a single T cell receptor beta chain. The PCR made use of 60 Vbeta and 13 Jbeta primers. Only in-frame clones appear in the TCRdb table, and some are missing; sequencing was by immunoSEQ multiplex PCR. There are some 150,000 clones in the sample; about 84% occur only once, and less than 4% lies in the top ten. This record belongs to a study of cytomegalovirus exposure and HLA in healthy donors. The ends were cut back, 11 bases at V and 5 bases at J, with 15 bases in the middle. This CDR3 contains 13 residues. The germline gives CDR1 LNHDA, CDR2 SQIVND (reference sequence). The gene calls are TRBV19 and TRBJ2-2; possibly TRBD1 for D (7 bases). The sample was PBMCs. This TCR came from a male donor in good health and CMV-seronegative. The CDR3 spells CAGGTATTGELFF. The CDR3 DNA reads TGTGCCGGAGGGACAGCCACAACCGGGGAGCTGTTTTTT. The variable domain in full, with the rest retrieved from reference TRBV19 and TRBJ2-2, is DGGITQSPKYLFRKEGQNVTLSCEQNLNHDAMYWYRQDPGQGLRLIYYSQIVNDFQKGDIAEGYSVSREKKESFPLTVTSAQKNPTAFYLCAGGTATTGELFFGEGSRLTVL.